This TCR beta chain was retrieved from a study of response to subunit inactivated influenza vaccine. Whole-study findings and limits: Few additional T cells are recruited per seasonal influenza vaccination, authors suggested.

The V end lost 3 bases, the J end lost 9 bases, and 21 bases lay between the germline ends. CDR3 length: 17 amino acids. CDR1 KGHSH and CDR2 LQKENI come from the germline V gene. This clonotype was seen more than once but under ten times. Its specificity is not known. Via MiXCR, TCRdb re-called the RT-PCR reads, giving one row per CDR3 protein. This table has about half a million distinct CDR3 sequences, around 8% appearing once. This chain uses TRBV18 with TRBJ1-6; no firm D call. Here the sequenced sample was PBMCs from blood, taken 23 to 25 months after vaccination. This clonotype originated in a man aged 50 to 69 who received an inactivated influenza vaccine. CDR3 residues: CASSPQDGYTSTSPLHF. In DNA, the CDR3 is TGTGCCAGCTCACCCCAGGACGGATACACCAGTACTTCACCCCTCCACTTT.